The 19 T cell receptor beta chains below come from one sample, sequenced in a study of T cells in Graves' hyperthyroidism and ophthalmopathy. The investigators amplified TCR beta CDR3 regions from RNA transcripts. An initial round of RT-PCR targeting the TCR CDR3 relied on the HTBI primer set. A single record per CDR3 protein comes from TCRdb applying MiXCR to the multiplex PCR reads. The table lists approximately 560,000 distinct CDR3 sequences, 35% to 55% of them singletons. Material for sequencing was peripheral blood or thyroid tissue (not recorded which). These receptors were taken from a woman aged 18-29 years with Graves' hyperthyroidism.

The chain recombines TRBV7-7 with TRBJ2-2, with D uncertain. Trimming pared 6 bases from V and 0 bases from J, leaving 11 bases between. The CDR3 runs 15 residues. Germline V lookup: CDR1 SSHAT, CDR2 FNYEAQ (reference sequence). CDR3: CASRLGPANTGELFF. The CDR3 bases are TGTGCCAGCAGACTGGGTCCCGCGAACACCGGGGAGCTGTTTTTT.

This clonotype has just one count. This clone may be a read error of a much larger clone one base away. This sequence joins TRBV7-8 and TRBJ2-5; D not resolved. The V gene's germline CDR1 is SGHVS and CDR2 FQNEAQ. This CDR3 is built from 15 residues. CDR3 sequence reads: CASSFTPAGREAQYF. The DNA for the CDR3 is TGTGCCAGCAGCTTTACCCCCGCCGGCCGAGAGGCCCAGTACTTC.

In this sample, this clonotype turned up many times. For the CDR3, the DNA is TGTGCCATCAGTGAGCCACAGGGGGCCTATGGCTACACCTTC. As protein: CAISEPQGAYGYTF. V is TRBV10-3 and J is TRBJ1-2; 9 bases map to TRBD1. V shed 2 bases and J 4 bases; nucleotides not matched to a gene: 2. Per the germline V gene, CDR1 is ENHRY and CDR2 is SYGVKD. The CDR3 length is 14 residues.

This clonotype was observed a few times. The rearrangement uses TRBV7-9 and TRBJ2-7, with a tentative D call TRBD2 (6 bases). Trimming stripped 6 bases from V and 0 bases from J, with 12 bases between. The CDR3 contains 14 residues. Germline V lookup: CDR1 SEHNR, CDR2 FQNEAQ (reference sequence). CDR3 sequence reads: CASRGGESSYEQYF. The CDR3 bases are TGTGCCAGCAGAGGCGGGGAAAGCTCCTACGAGCAGTACTTC. Together with reference TRBV7-9 and TRBJ2-7, the CDR3 gives the full variable domain: DTGVSQNPRHKITKRGQNVTFRCDPISEHNRLYWYRQTLGQGPEFLTYFQNEAQLEKSRLLSDRFSAERPKGSFSTLEIQRTEQGDSAMYLCASRGGESSYEQYFGPGTRLTVT.

Notes on this clonotype: One end of the junction is discordant with germline, which a read error may explain. The chain employs TRBV7-8 and TRBJ2-7; D might be TRBD1 or TRBD2, each matching 6 bases. CDR1 is SGHVS and CDR2 is FQNEAQ in the germline V gene. The CDR3 totals 16 residues. The CDR3 nucleotides read TGCGCCAGCAGCCAAGAAGAAAGGGGGGCCAGCTACGAGCAGTACTTC. Protein sequence: CASSQEERGASYEQYF.

The rearrangement joins TRBV2 to TRBJ1-1, with D possibly being TRBD1 (6 bases). The CDR3 has 16 amino acids. Looked up from germline, CDR1 is SNHLY and CDR2 is FYNNEI. The V end lost 7 bases, the J end lost 3 bases, and 21 bases lay between the germline ends. The CDR3 DNA reads as TGTGCCAGCAATACACAGGGTGGCGGACTGTACACTGAAGCTTTCTTT. Residues: CASNTQGGGLYTEAFF.

At least ten counts were recorded for this clonotype. The V gene is TRBV7-6, the J gene TRBJ1-1; no firm D call. CDR3 size: 13 residues. Germline loops: CDR1 SGHVS, CDR2 FNYEAQ. The ends were cut back, 1 base at V and 0 bases at J, with 3 bases in the middle. The CDR3 nucleotides are TGTGCCAGCAGCTTAGATGTGAACACTGAAGCTTTCTTT. This gives the protein CASSLDVNTEAFF.

This clonotype was recorded once. The chain is built from TRBV10-3 and TRBJ1-5; 7 bases are a match to TRBD1. The germline V gene has CDR1 ENHRY and CDR2 SYGVKD. Trimming removed 0 bases from V and 7 bases from J; junction bases left unmatched: 6. This CDR3 region has 15 residues. The CDR3 sequence: CAISESGTAKQPQHF. The CDR3 coding sequence is TGTGCCATCAGTGAGTCGGGGACAGCCAAGCAGCCCCAGCATTTT.

This clonotype was recorded once. This rearrangement joins TRBV7-9 to TRBJ2-2; 9 bases align to TRBD1. Per the germline V gene, CDR1 is SEHNR and CDR2 is FQNEAQ (reference sequence). J gave up 3 bases and V 4 bases, and 6 bases lay outside the gene matches. The CDR3 contains 16 residues. The CDR3 DNA reads as TGTGCCAGCAGCTCCCGACAGGGGGAAGACACCGGGGAGCTGTTTTTT. Protein product: CASSSRQGEDTGELFF.

V gene TRBV25-1 combines with J gene TRBJ2-6, with D perhaps matching TRBD1 or TRBD2 (5 bases each). Germline V gene sequence: CDR1 MGHDK, CDR2 SYGVNS. There are 17 residues in the CDR3. The V and J ends lost 2 bases and 0 bases respectively, with 11 bases between them. The DNA of the CDR3 is TGTGCCAGCAGTGAAGGGGACCGTTACTCTGGGGCCAACGTCCTGACTTTC. Protein product: CASSEGDRYSGANVLTF.

This clonotype was detected ten times or more. The V gene is TRBV2, the J gene TRBJ2-7; possible D gene TRBD1, 6 bases. CDR1 is SNHLY, CDR2 FYNNEI, per germline. With 4 bases removed from V and 3 bases from J, the gap between germline ends came to 10 bases. This CDR3 spans 13 amino acids. The CDR3 bases are TGTGCCAGCAGTGGAGCAGGGGACTACGAGCAGTACTTC. Protein: CASSGAGDYEQYF.

The rearrangement joins TRBV5-5 to TRBJ1-5, with 8 bases lining up with TRBD1. There are 15 residues in the CDR3. Trimming removed 7 bases from V and 6 bases from J; junction bases left unmatched: 12. CDR1 SGHKS and CDR2 YYEKEE come from the germline V gene (reference sequence). CDR3 loop: CASSPNRGYVQPQHF. The DNA of the CDR3 is TGTGCCAGCTCACCGAACAGGGGGTACGTTCAGCCCCAGCATTTT.

As for this clonotype: The junction and the germline gene differ at one end; a read error may be behind it. The V gene is TRBV7-7, the J gene TRBJ2-7; weak D call: TRBD2 (5 bases). CDR1 and CDR2 from the germline V gene are SSHAT and FNYEAQ (reference sequence). This CDR3 contains 16 residues. CDR3 bases: TGTGCCAGCAGCGCGCCATTACTGGTTTCCACCGGGGAGCTGTACTTC. Protein product: CASSAPLLVSTGELYF.

About this clonotype: Sequence at one end of the junction differs from germline and may be a read error. This chain uses TRBV7-7 with TRBJ2-5, with 8 bases identical to TRBD2. Germline CDR1 reads SSHAT; CDR2 reads FNYEAQ (reference sequence). This CDR3 region has 18 residues. CDR3 DNA: TGTGCTAGCAGCCCCGATGTAAGCGGGAGAGGCTCACGAGAGACCCAGTACTTC. Encoded protein: CASSPDVSGRGSRETQYF.

This clonotype has a handful of counts. The chain combines TRBV7-8 with TRBJ2-7; the match to TRBD2 covers 9 bases. Looked up from germline, CDR1 is SGHVS and CDR2 is FQNEAQ. V gave up 6 bases and J gave up 3 bases; unmatched junction bases: 9. The CDR3 spans 15 residues. The CDR3 bases are TGTGCCAGCAGTCCACGGACTAGCGCAAACTACGAGCAGTACTTC. Encoded protein: CASSPRTSANYEQYF.

The chain combines TRBV15 with TRBJ2-6; D is uncertain. Germline V gene sequence: CDR1 LNHNV, CDR2 YYDKDF (reference sequence). The CDR3 is made up of 16 amino acids. With 3 bases removed from V and 0 bases from J, the gap between germline ends came to 9 bases. CDR3 DNA sequence: TGTGCCACCAGCAGCTTAACGACCTCTGGGGCCAACGTCCTGACTTTC. Translation: CATSSLTTSGANVLTF.

The J gene is TRBJ1-3, the V gene TRBV10-3, with D tentatively TRBD1 (5 bases). This CDR3 spans 15 amino acids. CDR1 is ENHRY and CDR2 is SYGVKD in the germline V gene. V dropped 7 bases and J dropped 0 bases, with 13 bases sitting between them. This chain's CDR3 is CAINDIGTSGNTIYF. The CDR3 region has the DNA TGTGCCATCAATGACATCGGGACCTCTGGAAACACCATATATTTT.

There are many counts of this clonotype. The V and J genes are TRBV7-6 and TRBJ1-2, with 10 nucleotides matching TRBD1. This CDR3 has 15 amino acids. Germline V CDR1 and CDR2: SGHVS, FNYEAQ. The ends lost 3 bases at V and 10 bases at J; junction bases unmatched: 11. CDR3 coding DNA: TGTGCCAGCAGCTTCGGGGGGACAGGGGATATTGCCTACACCTTC. Residues: CASSFGGTGDIAYTF.

The chain joins TRBV9 to TRBJ1-1; D possibly corresponds to TRBD1 (6 bases). The CDR3 is 16 residues long. Trimming removed 0 bases from V and 0 bases from J, with 12 bases in between. Per the germline V gene, CDR1 is SGDLS and CDR2 is YYNGEE. CDR3 nucleotide sequence: TGTGCCAGCAGCGTAGGAACAGGGCCCGTGAACACTGAAGCTTTCTTT. It specifies CASSVGTGPVNTEAFF.